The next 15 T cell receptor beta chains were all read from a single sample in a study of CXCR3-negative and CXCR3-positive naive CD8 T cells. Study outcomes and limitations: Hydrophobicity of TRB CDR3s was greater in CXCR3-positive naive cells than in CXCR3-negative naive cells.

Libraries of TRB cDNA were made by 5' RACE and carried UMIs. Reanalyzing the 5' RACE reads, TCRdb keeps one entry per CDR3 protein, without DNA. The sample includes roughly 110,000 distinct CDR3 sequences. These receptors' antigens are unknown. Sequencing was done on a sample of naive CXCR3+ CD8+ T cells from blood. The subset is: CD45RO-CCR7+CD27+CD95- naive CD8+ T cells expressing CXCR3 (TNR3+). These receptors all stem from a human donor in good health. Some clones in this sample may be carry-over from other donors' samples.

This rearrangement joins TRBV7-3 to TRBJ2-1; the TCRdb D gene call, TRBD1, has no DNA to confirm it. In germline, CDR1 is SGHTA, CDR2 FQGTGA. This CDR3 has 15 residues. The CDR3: CASSQRQGALNEQFF.

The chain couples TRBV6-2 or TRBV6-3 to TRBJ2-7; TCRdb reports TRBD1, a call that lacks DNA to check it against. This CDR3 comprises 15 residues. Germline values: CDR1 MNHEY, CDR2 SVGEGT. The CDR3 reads CASSYGGGFSYEQYF.

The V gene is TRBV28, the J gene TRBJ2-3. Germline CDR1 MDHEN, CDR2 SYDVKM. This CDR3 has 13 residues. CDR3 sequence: CASSYGVTDTQYF.

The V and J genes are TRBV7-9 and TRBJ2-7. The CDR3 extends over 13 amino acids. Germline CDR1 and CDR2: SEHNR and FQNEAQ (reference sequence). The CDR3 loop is CASSSQNRYEQYF. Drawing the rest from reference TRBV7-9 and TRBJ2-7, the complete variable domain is DTGVSQNPRHKITKRGQNVTFRCDPISEHNRLYWYRQTLGQGPEFLTYFQNEAQLEKSRLLSDRFSAERPKGSFSTLEIQRTEQGDSAMYLCASSSQNRYEQYFGPGTRLTVT.

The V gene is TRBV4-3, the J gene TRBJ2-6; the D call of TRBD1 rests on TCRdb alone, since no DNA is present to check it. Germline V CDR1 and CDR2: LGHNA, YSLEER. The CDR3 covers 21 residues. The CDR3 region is CASSQDPLSGQVLSGANVLTF.

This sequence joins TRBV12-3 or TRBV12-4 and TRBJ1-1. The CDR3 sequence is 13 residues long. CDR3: CASTLNPNTEAFF.

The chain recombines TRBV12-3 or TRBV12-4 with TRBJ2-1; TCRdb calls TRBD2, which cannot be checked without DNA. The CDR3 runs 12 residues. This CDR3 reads CASTDSANEQFF.

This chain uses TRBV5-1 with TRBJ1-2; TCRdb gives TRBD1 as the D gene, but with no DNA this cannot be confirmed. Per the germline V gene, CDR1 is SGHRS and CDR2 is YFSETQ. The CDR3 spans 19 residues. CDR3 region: CASSSRTGLPPIGGYGYTF.

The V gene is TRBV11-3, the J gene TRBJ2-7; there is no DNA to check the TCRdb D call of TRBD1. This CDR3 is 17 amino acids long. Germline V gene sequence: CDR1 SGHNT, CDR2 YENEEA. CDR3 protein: CASSSRIRQGKSYEQYF. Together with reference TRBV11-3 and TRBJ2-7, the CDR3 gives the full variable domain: EAGVVQSPRYKIIEKKQPVAFWCNPISGHNTLYWYLQNLGQGPELLIRYENEEAVDDSQLPKDRFSAERLKGVDSTLKIQPAELGDSAVYLCASSSRIRQGKSYEQYFGPGTRLTVT.

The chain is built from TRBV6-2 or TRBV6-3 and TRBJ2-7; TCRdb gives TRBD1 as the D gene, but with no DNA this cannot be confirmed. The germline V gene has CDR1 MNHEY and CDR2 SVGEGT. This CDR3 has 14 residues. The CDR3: CASSFRGISYEQYF.

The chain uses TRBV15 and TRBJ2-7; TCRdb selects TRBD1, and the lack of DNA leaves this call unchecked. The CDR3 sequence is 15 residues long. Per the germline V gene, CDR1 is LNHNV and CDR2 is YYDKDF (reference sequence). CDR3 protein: CATSRRVQGADEQYF.

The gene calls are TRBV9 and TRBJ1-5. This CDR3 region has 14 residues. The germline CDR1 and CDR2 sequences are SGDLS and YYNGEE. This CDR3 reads CASSVGAGDWPQHF.

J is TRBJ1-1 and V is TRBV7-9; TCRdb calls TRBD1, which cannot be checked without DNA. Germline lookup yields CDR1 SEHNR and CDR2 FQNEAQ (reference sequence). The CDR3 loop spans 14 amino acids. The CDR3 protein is CASSSGTANPEAFF.

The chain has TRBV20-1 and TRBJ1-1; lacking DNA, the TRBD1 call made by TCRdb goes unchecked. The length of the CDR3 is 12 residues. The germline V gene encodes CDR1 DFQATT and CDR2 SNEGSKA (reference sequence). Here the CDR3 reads CSARDGNTEAFF.

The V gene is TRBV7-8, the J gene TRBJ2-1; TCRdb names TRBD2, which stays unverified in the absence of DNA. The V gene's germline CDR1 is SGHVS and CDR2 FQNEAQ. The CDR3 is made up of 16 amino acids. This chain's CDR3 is CASSSSSGRARNEQFF.